This T cell receptor (beta chain) appears in the sequencing data of a study of Ad26.COV2.S vaccination and SARS-CoV-2 variants. The CDR3 has 13 amino acids. Per germline, CDR1 MNHEY and CDR2 SVGAGI. Trimming pared 8 bases from V and 1 base from J, leaving 12 bases between. Clones were read by immunoSEQ multiplex PCR, and TCRdb kept only the in-frame ones, dropping some. The repertoire holds some 390,000 clones, 70% to 90% seen once, with approximately 1.9% in the top ten. Treatment denoted: 19 received Ad26.COV2.S at low or high dose, single or two shots; roughly five received placebo; per-sample allocation not given. The investigators took samples on day 63 after the first vaccine or placebo injection. The donor was a Boston adult aged 18-55 years.

V and J are TRBV6-5 and TRBJ2-7; weak D call: TRBD2 (6 bases). The TCR originated in a person between 18 and 65 years old who received the Ad26.COV2.S COVID-19 vaccine or a placebo. Sequences were derived from peripheral blood, sampled in a trial of Ad26.COV2.S vaccine versus placebo. This CDR3 reads CASGVGGSYEQYF. CDR3 nucleotides: TGTGCCAGCGGAGTGGGGGGATCCTACGAGCAGTACTTC.